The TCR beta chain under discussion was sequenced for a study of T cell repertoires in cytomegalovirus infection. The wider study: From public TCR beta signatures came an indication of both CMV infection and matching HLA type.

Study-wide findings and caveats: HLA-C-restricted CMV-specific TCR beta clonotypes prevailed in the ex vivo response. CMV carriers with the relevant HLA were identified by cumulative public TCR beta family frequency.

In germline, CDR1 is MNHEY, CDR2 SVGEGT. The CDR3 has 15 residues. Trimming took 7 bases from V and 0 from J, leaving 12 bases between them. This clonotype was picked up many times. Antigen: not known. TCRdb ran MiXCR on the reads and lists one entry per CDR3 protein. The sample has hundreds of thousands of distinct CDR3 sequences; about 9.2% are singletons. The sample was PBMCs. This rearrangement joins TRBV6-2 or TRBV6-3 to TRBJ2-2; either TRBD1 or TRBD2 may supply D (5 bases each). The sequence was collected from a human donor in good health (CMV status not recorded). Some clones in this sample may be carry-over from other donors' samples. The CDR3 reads CASTPGRSNTGELFF. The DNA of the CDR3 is TGTGCCAGCACCCCGGGACGGTCGAACACCGGGGAGCTGTTTTTT.